This TCR beta chain was recorded in a study of Ad26.COV2.S vaccination and SARS-CoV-2 variants. The wider study: The authors gave Ad26.COV2.S intramuscularly, either once or twice 56 days apart. Overall study results and limits: Following vaccination, spike-specific CD8+ and CD4+ T cell responses reportedly exhibited substantial breadth.

The table lists this clone with a count of one. Antigen unknown. Documented treatment: over 15 received Ad26.COV2.S at low or high dose, single or two shots; about 5 received placebo; per-sample allocation not given. Sample collection was performed on day 63 after the first vaccine or placebo injection. An adult donor aged 18-55 years was enrolled in Boston. V gave up 6 bases and J gave up 1 base, with 7 bases separating them. CDR1 MNHEY and CDR2 SVGAGI come from the germline V gene. The CDR3 runs to 13 residues. Sequencing used immunoSEQ multiplex PCR; TCRdb keeps in-frame clones, though not all of them. The sample contains around 250,000 clones, approximately 88% of which appear only once.

The V and J genes are TRBV6-5 and TRBJ1-5; no definite D call. The sequences come from peripheral blood, collected in a trial of Ad26.COV2.S vaccine versus placebo. This clonotype was obtained from a person aged 18-60 years who received the Ad26.COV2.S COVID-19 vaccine or a placebo. The CDR3 protein is CASRLGSNQPQHF. The CDR3 DNA follows: TGTGCCAGCAGGTTGGGGAGCAATCAGCCCCAGCATTTT.